The T cell receptor (beta chain) described here comes from a study of shared clonotypes between healthy human individuals. As concerns this clone: What it binds is not known.

Roughly 200 ng DNA, around 30,000 T cell genomes, went into each sorted-subset replicate PCR. Libraries were prepared by immunoSEQ multiplex PCR; TCRdb keeps only in-frame clonotypes and omits some of them. The data contain roughly 2,000,000 clones, about 94% of them singletons. J was trimmed by 3 bases and V by 1 base; bases with no gene match: 4. The CDR3 is 16 amino acids. Study-wide findings and caveats: A small donor pool kept down the genetic and exposure-history diversity that was represented. When naive CD4 clonotypes were compared across a few donors, approximately 5% were shared. What naive subsets generally showed was a larger estimated richness than memory subsets showed.

Positive CCR7 selection of CD45RO-negative cells yielded the naive CD8 cells, and terminally differentiated effector memory CD45RA+ cells were excluded. The rearrangement links TRBV5-3 to TRBJ2-1, with 10 bases aligning to TRBD2. TRBV5-3 is flagged as an ORF with uncertain function. Sequencing was done on a sample of naive CD8+ T cells from PBMCs. The clonotype originates from a man younger than 35 in good health. Some clones in this sample may be carry-over from other donors' samples. The CDR3 is CARSLTSGTSYNEQFF. The CDR3 nucleotides read TGTGCCAGAAGCTTGACTAGCGGGACCAGCTACAATGAGCAGTTCTTC.